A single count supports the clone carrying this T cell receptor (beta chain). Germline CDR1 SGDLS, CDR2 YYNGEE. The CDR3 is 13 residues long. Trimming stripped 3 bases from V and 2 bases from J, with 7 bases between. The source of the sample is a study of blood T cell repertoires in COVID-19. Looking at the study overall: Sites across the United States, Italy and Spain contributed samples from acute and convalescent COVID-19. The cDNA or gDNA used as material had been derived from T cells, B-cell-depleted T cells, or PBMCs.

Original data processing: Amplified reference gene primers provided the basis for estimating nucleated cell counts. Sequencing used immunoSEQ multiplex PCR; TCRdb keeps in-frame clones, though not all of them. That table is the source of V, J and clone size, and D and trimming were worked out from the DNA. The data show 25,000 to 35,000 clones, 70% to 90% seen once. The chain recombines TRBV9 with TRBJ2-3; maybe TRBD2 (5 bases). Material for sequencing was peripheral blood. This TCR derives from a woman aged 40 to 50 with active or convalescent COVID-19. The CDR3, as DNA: TGTGCCAGCAGCGACGGGGACACAGATACGCAGTATTTT. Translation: CASSDGDTDTQYF.